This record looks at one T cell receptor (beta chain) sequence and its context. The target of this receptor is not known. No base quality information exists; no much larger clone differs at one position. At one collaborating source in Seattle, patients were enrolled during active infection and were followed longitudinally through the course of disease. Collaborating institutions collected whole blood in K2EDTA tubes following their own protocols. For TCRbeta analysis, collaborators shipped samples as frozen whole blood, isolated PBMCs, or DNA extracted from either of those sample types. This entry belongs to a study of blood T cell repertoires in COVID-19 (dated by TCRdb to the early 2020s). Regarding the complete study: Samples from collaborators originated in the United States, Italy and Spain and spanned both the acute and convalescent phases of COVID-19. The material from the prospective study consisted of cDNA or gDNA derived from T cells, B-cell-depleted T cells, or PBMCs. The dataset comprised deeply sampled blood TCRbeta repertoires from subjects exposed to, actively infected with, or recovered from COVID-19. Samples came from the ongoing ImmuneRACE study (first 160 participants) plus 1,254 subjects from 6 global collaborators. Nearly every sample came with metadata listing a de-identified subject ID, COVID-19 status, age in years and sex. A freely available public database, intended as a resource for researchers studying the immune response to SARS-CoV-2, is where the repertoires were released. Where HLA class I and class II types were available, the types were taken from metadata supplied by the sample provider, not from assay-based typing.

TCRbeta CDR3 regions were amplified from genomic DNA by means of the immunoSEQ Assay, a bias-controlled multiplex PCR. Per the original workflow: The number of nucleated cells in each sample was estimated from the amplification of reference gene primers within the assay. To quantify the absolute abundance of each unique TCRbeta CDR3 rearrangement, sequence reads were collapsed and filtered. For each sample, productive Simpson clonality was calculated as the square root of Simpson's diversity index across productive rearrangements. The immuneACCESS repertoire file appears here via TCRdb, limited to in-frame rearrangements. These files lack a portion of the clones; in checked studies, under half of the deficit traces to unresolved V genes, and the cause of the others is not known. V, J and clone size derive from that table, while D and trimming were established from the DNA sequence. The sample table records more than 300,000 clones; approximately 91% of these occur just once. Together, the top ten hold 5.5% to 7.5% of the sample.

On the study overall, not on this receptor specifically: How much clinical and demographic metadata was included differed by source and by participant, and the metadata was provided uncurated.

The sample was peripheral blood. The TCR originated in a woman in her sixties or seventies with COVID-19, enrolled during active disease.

Here the CDR3 is given as CASSPWGGTYGYTF. DNA sequence: TGTGCCAGCAGCCCCTGGGGCGGTACCTATGGCTACACCTTC. The sequence links TRBV27 to TRBJ1-2; tentative D gene TRBD1, with 5 bases matching. Taken from the germline V gene (reference sequence), the CDR1 and CDR2 loops are MNHEY and SMNVEV. V is cut by 6 bases and J by 4 bases, and the space between the germline ends is 15 bases. Including the terminal cysteine and phenylalanine, the CDR3 comprises 14 residues. The kept DNA is CDR3 alone, 42 bases in frame from the first base.